This is a list of T cell receptor beta chains from one sample in a study of shared clonotypes between healthy human individuals. Repertoires were generated with immunoSEQ multiplex PCR, while TCRdb's copy carries only in-frame clones and drops some. The sample records 90,000 to 120,000 clones, around 68% being singletons. Sequencing was performed on memory CD8+ T cells sorted from blood. All receptors come from a woman in her twenties or thirties in good health. CDR3s leave out the opening cysteine and the closing phenylalanine or tryptophan. Each record gives: J gene, V gene, CDR3 protein.

J: TRBJ1-5
V: TRBV6-1
CDR3: ASSDQGWQPQH

J: .
V: TRBV20-1
CDR3: SAEEIYEQY

J: TRBJ2-7
V: TRBV28
CDR3: ASSRGLAGGIYEQY

J: TRBJ2-1
V: TRBV5-4
CDR3: ASSAQRGVEQF

J: TRBJ2-3
V: TRBV27
CDR3: ASSLSVSGDTQY

J: TRBJ2-6
V: TRBV4-1
CDR3: ASSQERGARGANVLT

J: TRBJ1-1
V: TRBV27
CDR3: ASSRVRGDTEAF

J: TRBJ2-1
V: TRBV28
CDR3: ASSSTPRTSFEQF

J: TRBJ2-7
V: TRBV2
CDR3: ASSDRDSVYEQY

J: TRBJ2-2
V: TRBV6-6
CDR3: ASSSSDPLAGELF

J: TRBJ2-7
V: TRBV6-1
CDR3: ASSEEGGSTYEQY